The 15 T cell receptor beta chains below were found in one sample sequenced in a study of T cell responses to AZD1222 COVID-19 vaccine. Sequenced by immunoSEQ multiplex PCR; TCRdb stores in-frame clones only, minus some. The sample has roughly 55,000 clones, more than 70% seen once. The sample was peripheral blood, taken on day 0 of AZD1222 vaccination. The receptors shown here come from an adult in good health.

This sequence joins TRBV27 and TRBJ2-7, with 12 positions matching TRBD2. CDR3 size: 18 residues. Per the germline V gene, CDR1 is MNHEY and CDR2 is SMNVEV (reference sequence). V trimming: 3 bases; J trimming: 4 bases; junction bases outside the gene matches: 13. This CDR3 is CASSFLTSGGPPGYEQYF. CDR3 nucleotides: TGTGCCAGCAGTTTCCTGACTAGCGGGGGCCCACCGGGTTACGAGCAGTACTTC.

The rearrangement joins TRBV7-2 to TRBJ2-3; TRBD2 agrees at 11 bases. Germline V gene sequence: CDR1 SGHTA, CDR2 FQGNSA. The CDR3 totals 18 residues. The V gene end was trimmed by 5 bases and the J gene end by 4 bases; junction bases not matched to a gene: 14. CDR3 amino acids: CASSPPTRTSGPPDTQYF. CDR3 coding DNA: TGTGCCAGCAGCCCTCCTACACGGACTAGCGGGCCTCCAGATACGCAGTATTTT.

The chain's CDR3 is CASSFSGRTDTQYF. For the CDR3, the DNA is TGTGCCAGCAGCTTCAGCGGGAGGACAGATACGCAGTATTTT. V and J are TRBV11-2 and TRBJ2-3, with 9 bases fitting TRBD2. The CDR3 consists of 14 residues. The germline V gene has CDR1 SGHAT and CDR2 FQNNGV. V lost 3 bases, J lost 3 bases, and 1 base stayed unmatched.

For the CDR3, the DNA is TGCGCCAGCAGGAACGGGGCCGGGCATGAGCAGTTCTTC. It yields the protein CASRNGAGHEQFF. This chain uses TRBV5-1 with TRBJ2-1, with D possibly called TRBD1 or TRBD2 (5 bases each). The CDR3 is 13 amino acids. V shed 5 bases and J shed 8 bases, with 14 bases lying between them. In germline, CDR1 is SGHRS, CDR2 YFSETQ.

This clone was observed a handful of times. The J gene is TRBJ2-3, the V gene TRBV30; 8 nucleotides agree with TRBD2. Germline values: CDR1 GTSNPN, CDR2 SVGIG (reference sequence). Unmatched junction bases numbered 7, after V lost 3 bases and J lost 5 bases. This CDR3 is built from 14 residues. The CDR3 spells CAWSRGGHIDTQYF. The CDR3 DNA reads TGTGCCTGGAGCCGGGGGGGGCACATAGATACGCAGTATTTT.

The CDR3 DNA reads TGCAGCGTATGGACAGGGAATGGCTACACCTTC. Its translation: CSVWTGNGYTF. The V gene is TRBV29-1, the J gene TRBJ1-2; 8 nucleotides match TRBD1. Germline V gene lookup returns CDR1 SQVTM and CDR2 ANQGSEA. This CDR3 region has 11 residues. V shed 6 bases, J shed 6 bases, and the junction held 3 bases outside the gene matches.

The chain is built from TRBV5-1 and TRBJ2-3, with D maybe TRBD2 (5 bases). The CDR3 has 14 residues. CDR1 SGHRS and CDR2 YFSETQ come from the germline V gene. Trimming took 0 bases from V and 5 from J, leaving 10 bases between them. The CDR3 reads CASSLGTPIDTQYF. The CDR3 region has the DNA TGCGCCAGCAGCTTGGGGACTCCGATAGATACGCAGTATTTT.

V usage is TRBV19 and J usage is TRBJ2-3; a possible D gene is TRBD2 (7 bases). Germline assignment: CDR1 LNHDA and CDR2 SQIVND (reference sequence). The V end lost 6 bases, the J end lost 3 bases, and 16 bases lay between the germline ends. The CDR3 has 15 residues. CDR3 DNA: TGTGCCAGTAGAACCGTCGGGGGGCGGACAGATACGCAGTATTTT. Protein sequence: CASRTVGGRTDTQYF.

The gene calls are TRBV5-1 and TRBJ2-7; D call uncertain. There are 11 residues in the CDR3. V lost 3 bases and J 4 bases, leaving 5 bases between the germline ends. Germline V lookup: CDR1 SGHRS, CDR2 YFSETQ. The CDR3 DNA sequence: TGCGCCAGCAGCTCCAAGTACGAGCAGTACTTC. It yields the protein CASSSKYEQYF. Based on the CDR3 plus reference TRBV5-1 and TRBJ2-7, the full variable domain is KAGVTQTPRYLIKTRGQQVTLSCSPISGHRSVSWYQQTPGQGLQFLFEYFSETQRNKGNFPGRFSGRQFSNSRSEMNVSTLELGDSALYLCASSSKYEQYFGPGTRLTVT.

The chain recombines TRBV29-1 with TRBJ1-1, with a weak D call TRBD1 (5 bases). V was clipped by 4 bases and J by 12 bases, with 15 bases between them. The CDR3 runs to 11 residues. Germline V gene sequence: CDR1 SQVTM, CDR2 ANQGSEA. CDR3 DNA sequence: TGCAGCGTTGTATCCAGGGCGGTGACTTTCTTT. This encodes CSVVSRAVTFF.

The chain recombines TRBV28 with TRBJ1-5; D perhaps matches TRBD1 (5 bases). Germline CDR1 MDHEN, CDR2 SYDVKM. The CDR3 loop spans 14 amino acids. The V gene lost 6 bases and the J gene lost 7 bases, with 16 bases spanning the gap. The CDR3: CASRPPWGGQPQHF. CDR3 in DNA: TGTGCCAGCAGGCCGCCCTGGGGGGGACAGCCCCAGCATTTT.

This rearrangement joins TRBV29-1 to TRBJ2-7; weak D call: TRBD2 (5 bases). Trimming removed 1 base at V and 0 bases at J, with 7 bases between. The germline V gene has CDR1 SQVTM and CDR2 ANQGSEA. This CDR3 has 13 residues. In DNA form, the CDR3 reads TGCAGCGTTGAAGCGGGATTCTCCTACGAGCAGTACTTC. Protein: CSVEAGFSYEQYF.

The chain uses TRBV6-6 and TRBJ2-7; tentative D call: TRBD2 (5 bases). CDR3 length: 14 residues. Trimming removed 2 bases at V and 4 bases at J, with 12 bases between. From germline, CDR1 is MNHNY and CDR2 SVGAGI (reference sequence). CDR3 sequence reads: CASSYRGTNYEQYF. The CDR3 DNA sequence: TGTGCCAGCAGTTACCGGGGTACCAATTACGAGCAGTACTTC.

The chain has TRBV14 and TRBJ2-7, with D maybe TRBD2 (7 bases). CDR3 length: 15 residues. Trimming removed 4 bases at V and 0 bases at J, with 13 bases between. Germline assignment: CDR1 SGHDN and CDR2 FVKESK. The CDR3 loop reads CASSRRGGLSYEQYF. The CDR3 coding sequence is TGTGCCAGCAGCCGGAGGGGGGGGCTCTCCTACGAGCAGTACTTC.

The chain combines TRBV3-1 (or the pseudogene TRBV3-2) with TRBJ1-2, with TRBD1 identical over 7 bases. CDR3 length equals 15 residues. After removal of 0 bases from V and 8 bases from J, the junction contained 9 bases not matched to a gene. Looked up from germline, CDR1 is LGHDT and CDR2 is YNNKEL (reference sequence). CDR3 amino acids: CASSQEERGHQGYTF. The CDR3 coding sequence is TGTGCCAGCAGCCAAGAGGAGAGGGGGCATCAAGGCTACACCTTC.